This paragraph reports one TCR beta chain. Its antigen has not been determined. No clone much larger than this one lies a single base away; base qualities are absent. The immunoSEQ Assay, a bias-controlled multiplex PCR, was used to amplify TCRbeta CDR3 regions from genomic DNA. As for the original processing: Nucleated cell counts per sample were estimated from amplification of reference gene primers within the assay. To quantify the absolute abundance of each unique TCRbeta CDR3 rearrangement, sequence reads were collapsed and filtered. Productive Simpson clonality was computed per sample as the square root of Simpson's diversity index over productive rearrangements. Held by TCRdb, this immuneACCESS table contains in-frame sequences only and omits some clones. Under half of the omission traces to an unresolved V gene where checked; the cause of the rest is unknown. The V and J calls and clone size were taken over from that table, and D and trimming were inferred from the DNA. A total of about 150,000 clones appear in this sample, around 88% of them only once. The ten biggest clones cover more than 5% of the sample.

The data were obtained in a study of blood T cell repertoires in COVID-19 (dated by TCRdb to about 2020). With regard to the full study: Samples covering the acute and convalescent phases of COVID-19 were provided by collaborators in the United States, Italy and Spain. The material from the prospective study consisted of cDNA or gDNA derived from T cells, B-cell-depleted T cells, or PBMCs. The dataset comprised deeply sampled blood TCRbeta repertoires from subjects exposed to, actively infected with, or recovered from COVID-19. The repertoires were made available in a free public database intended to serve as a resource for research on the immune response to SARS-CoV-2. The samples were drawn from the first 160 participants of the ongoing ImmuneRACE study and from more than 1,000 subjects provided by 6 global collaborators. The sample metadata nearly always contained a de-identified subject ID, COVID-19 status, age in years and sex. Where HLA class I and class II types were available, the types were taken from metadata supplied by the sample provider, not from assay-based typing. Broad study findings and their caveats: The quantity of clinical and demographic metadata differed by source and by participant and was supplied without curation.

The CDR3 holds 13 amino acids from the cysteine to the phenylalanine. Only the CDR3 part of the read is kept: 39 bases, read in frame from the first base. Relative to germline, V is missing 6 bases and J is missing 9 bases, with 8 bases of the junction outside any gene match. Whole blood was collected in K2EDTA tubes by collaborating institutions according to the institutions' own protocols. Collaborator samples were shipped for TCRbeta analysis as frozen whole blood, isolated PBMCs, or DNA extracted from either sample type. This TCR came from a human donor in a cohort sampled during active COVID-19. The material sequenced was peripheral blood. The chain was built from TRBV12-3 or TRBV12-4 and TRBJ2-5; TRBD1 fits 9 bases in the junction. This receptor carries the CDR3 CASRTDRGGPQYF. In nucleotides, the sequence is TGTGCCAGCAGGACGGACAGGGGTGGGCCCCAGTACTTC.